This entry concerns a single T cell receptor beta chain. Antigen unknown. One entry per CDR3 protein results from TCRdb running MiXCR on the 5' RACE reads. The table records about 400,000 distinct CDR3 sequences, 23% of them present only once. These data originate in a study of T-cell memory formation after mild COVID-19. Findings and caveats of the study: Clones contracting over day 15 to 85 were CD4/CD8 balanced, with later expanders leaning CD4+. CD4+ contracting clones were mainly CM and EM; CD8+ ones, EMRA.

The length of the CDR3 is 13 residues. From germline, CDR1 is SGHAT and CDR2 FQNNGV. V was shortened by 3 bases and J by 0 bases, with 5 bases between the two germline ends. Sequencing was carried out using PBMCs or a T cell subset sorted from them (not recorded which). The sequence was collected from an adult woman who had mild COVID-19 (a few samples of this study predate the infection). Cell type and time point are not known. The V gene is TRBV11-2, the J gene TRBJ2-5; D call uncertain. As DNA, the CDR3 is TGTGCCAGCAGCTTCGCCCACCAAGAGACCCAGTACTTC. It translates to CASSFAHQETQYF.